This is a list of T cell receptor beta chains from one sample in a study of blood T cell repertoires in COVID-19. Sequenced by immunoSEQ multiplex PCR; TCRdb stores in-frame clones only, minus some. The sample carries 150,000 to 200,000 clones, about 86% recorded once. What was sequenced was peripheral blood. These receptors originate from a man aged 18 to 29 with acute or convalescent COVID-19. The CDR3 runs from the conserved cysteine through the conserved F or W. D genes are given only for firm matches. Clone size is stated in some rows and not others, as once, few, many or a class when expanded.

CDR3: CASRPTRTGGYGYTF
DNA: TGTGCCAGTAGACCCACGAGAACGGGGGGCTATGGCTACACCTTC
V: TRBV19
D: NA
size: NA
J: TRBJ1-2

CDR3: CASSEYRTSGPSTQYF
DNA: TGTGCCAGCAGTGAATATAGGACTAGCGGGCCGTCGACCCAGTACTTC
V: TRBV25-1
D: TRBD2
size: NA
J: TRBJ2-5

CDR3: CASSQGQARGTDTQYF
DNA: TGTGCCAGCTCCCAAGGACAGGCCAGGGGAACAGATACGCAGTATTTT
V: TRBV18
D: TRBD1
size: NA
J: TRBJ2-3

CDR3: CASSLTSGPAGELFF
DNA: TGCGCCAGCAGCTTGACTAGCGGACCTGCGGGGGAGCTGTTTTTT
V: TRBV5-1
D: TRBD2
size: few
J: TRBJ2-2

CDR3: CASNPGTGDFEAFF
DNA: TGTGCCAGCAATCCCGGGACAGGGGACTTTGAAGCTTTCTTT
V: TRBV2
D: TRBD1
size: few
J: TRBJ1-1

CDR3: CASSSGTVSRYGYTF
DNA: TGTGCCAGCAGCTCCGGGACAGTAAGCCGGTATGGCTACACCTTC
V: TRBV7-9
D: TRBD1
size: NA
J: TRBJ1-2

CDR3: CASSPSLAGYQETQYF
DNA: TGTGCCAGCTCACCATCGCTAGCGGGGTACCAAGAGACCCAGTACTTC
V: TRBV18
D: TRBD2
size: NA
J: TRBJ2-5

CDR3: CAWSSLAGYNEQFF
DNA: TGTGCCTGGAGTTCACTAGCGGGCTACAATGAGCAGTTCTTC
V: TRBV30
D: TRBD2
size: few
J: TRBJ2-1

CDR3: CAWSVSTEAFF
DNA: TGTGCCTGGAGTGTGAGCACTGAAGCTTTCTTT
V: TRBV30
D: NA
size: NA
J: TRBJ1-1

CDR3: CASSLGGLNYGYTF
DNA: TGTGCCAGCAGCTTGGGGGGGCTGAACTATGGCTACACCTTC
V: TRBV5-6
D: NA
size: once
J: TRBJ1-2

CDR3: CASRRQGGNQPQHF
DNA: TGTGCCAGCAGAAGACAGGGGGGCAATCAGCCCCAGCATTTT
V: TRBV2
D: TRBD1
size: NA
J: TRBJ1-5

CDR3: CASSRGTASNYGYTF
DNA: TGTGCCAGCAGCCGGGGGACAGCGTCTAACTATGGCTACACCTTC
V: TRBV27
D: TRBD1
size: NA
J: TRBJ1-2

CDR3: CASSKAVRGPYNEQFF
DNA: TGTGCCAGCAGCAAAGCAGTCAGGGGGCCCTACAATGAGCAGTTCTTC
V: TRBV21-1
D: NA
size: NA
J: TRBJ2-1

CDR3: CASTPDRASGNTIYF
DNA: TGTGCCAGCACCCCCGACAGGGCCTCTGGAAACACCATATATTTT
V: TRBV3-1/TRBV3-2
D: TRBD1
size: NA
J: TRBJ1-3

CDR3: CSVVQGAYFTDTQYF
DNA: TGCAGCGTAGTACAGGGGGCCTATTTTACAGATACGCAGTATTTT
V: TRBV29-1
D: TRBD1
size: NA
J: TRBJ2-3

CDR3: CASSPTSSVYTIYF
DNA: TGTGCCAGTAGCCCGACTTCCTCAGTCTACACCATATATTTT
V: TRBV19
D: NA
size: NA
J: TRBJ1-3

CDR3: CASSPRLPPYNEQFF
DNA: TGTGCCAGCAGCCCGAGACTACCCCCCTACAATGAGCAGTTCTTC
V: TRBV14
D: NA
size: NA
J: TRBJ2-1